Below, 11 T cell receptor beta chains from the same sample are listed, as sequenced in a study of blood T cell repertoires in COVID-19 (dated by TCRdb to the early 2020s). The library was prepared using the immunoSEQ multiplex PCR assay. This immuneACCESS table, as held by TCRdb, lists in-frame sequences with V and J called but not all clones. Of the missing ones, under half trace to an unresolved V gene in checked studies; the others have no known cause. The sample table holds 80,000 to 100,000 clones, of which 80% were seen once. Clones ranked in the top ten supply roughly 8.6% of the sample. The sequenced sample consisted of peripheral blood. All receptors come from a man aged 50-59 years who had recovered from COVID-19.

V gene TRBV27 combines with J gene TRBJ1-1; D gene uncertain. CDR3 length: 13 residues. Germline-derived CDR1 and CDR2 are MNHEY and SMNVEV (reference sequence). Trimming stripped 6 bases from V and 0 bases from J, with 8 bases between. The CDR3 region is CASRPHMNTEAFF. The CDR3 bases are TGTGCCAGCAGGCCCCACATGAACACTGAAGCTTTCTTT.

The chain is built from TRBV6-5 and TRBJ2-7; TRBD2 might be the D (5 bases). Germline V lookup: CDR1 MNHEY, CDR2 SVGAGI. The CDR3 consists of 13 residues. Between the trimmed V and J ends, which lost 6 bases and 1 base, there was a span of 10 bases. CDR3 residues: CASRRAASYEQYF. In nucleotides, the CDR3 is TGTGCCAGCAGGCGGGCGGCGTCCTACGAGCAGTACTTC.

This clone occurred once. V gene TRBV18 combines with J gene TRBJ2-7; 8 bases line up with TRBD1. J gave up 2 bases and V 1 base, and 4 bases lay outside the gene matches. The CDR3 is made up of 15 amino acids. Germline V gives CDR1 KGHSH, CDR2 LQKENI. CDR3 in DNA: TGTGCCAGCTCACCACGTGACAGGGGTCCCTACGAGCAGTACTTC. The encoded protein is CASSPRDRGPYEQYF.

Points on this clone: A read error may explain this, as a much larger clone is one base away. V and J are TRBV27 and TRBJ2-7; 8 bases line up with TRBD1. Germline V lookup: CDR1 MNHEY, CDR2 SMNVEV (reference sequence). The CDR3 is 14 residues long. V trimming: 6 bases; J trimming: 7 bases; junction bases outside the gene matches: 11. The CDR3 sequence is CASSSTGTGVEQYF. CDR3 nucleotides: TGTGCCAGCAGCTCTACCGGGACAGGCGTTGAGCAGTACTTC.

This rearrangement joins TRBV11-2 to TRBJ2-3, with TRBD2 matching over 11 bases. CDR1 and CDR2 from the germline V gene are SGHAT and FQNNGV. This CDR3 is 16 amino acids long. V shed 4 bases, J shed 10 bases, and the junction held 13 bases outside the gene matches. In nucleotides, the CDR3 is TGTGCCAGCAGCTCCCTAATAGCGGGGGGGCTAGTAGCGCAGTATTTT. It is translated as CASSSLIAGGLVAQYF.

This clone showed up just once. The chain combines TRBV30 with TRBJ2-1; the match to TRBD2 covers 8 bases. There are 16 residues in the CDR3. CDR1 GTSNPN and CDR2 SVGIG come from the germline V gene (reference sequence). The V gene end was trimmed by 3 bases and the J gene end by 2 bases; junction bases not matched to a gene: 9. CDR3 region: CAWRYRGRGAYNEQFF. The CDR3 region has the DNA TGTGCCTGGAGGTATCGAGGGCGGGGGGCCTACAATGAGCAGTTCTTC.

CDR3 sequence (DNA): TGTGCCTGGAGCGGGGTTTATAATGAAAAACTGTTTTTT. Translating it yields CAWSGVYNEKLFF. The V call is TRBV30, the J call TRBJ1-4; D is unclear. Germline V gene lookup returns CDR1 GTSNPN and CDR2 SVGIG (reference sequence). The CDR3 length is 13 residues. Deletions cut 3 bases from V and 4 bases from J, with 9 bases between.

This clone was observed a handful of times. The chain has TRBV5-1 and TRBJ1-1, with a possible D match to TRBD1 (5 bases). The CDR3 runs to 13 residues. Germline V gene sequence: CDR1 SGHRS, CDR2 YFSETQ. The V and J ends lost 4 bases and 11 bases respectively, with 18 bases between them. The DNA of the CDR3 is TGCGCCAGCAGCGACAGCACCTTCAGCGGGGCTTTCTTT. This gives the protein CASSDSTFSGAFF.

The rearrangement joins TRBV7-9 to TRBJ2-7; possible D gene TRBD1, 5 bases. The CDR3 loop spans 16 amino acids. Germline V gives CDR1 SEHNR, CDR2 FQNEAQ (reference sequence). V lost 5 bases, J lost 1 base, and 18 bases lay in between. DNA for the CDR3: TGTGCCAGCAGCATACCAAAACGACAGATTTCCTACGAGCAGTACTTC. It yields the protein CASSIPKRQISYEQYF.

The chain links TRBV18 to TRBJ1-1, with a possible D match to TRBD1 (6 bases). Germline V CDR1 and CDR2: KGHSH, LQKENI. The CDR3 runs to 14 residues. Trimming removed 6 bases at V and 7 bases at J, with 18 bases between. CDR3 coding DNA: TGTGCCAGCTCCCAGGGGACACCAACGGATGAAGCTTTCTTT. It yields the protein CASSQGTPTDEAFF.

This clone came up many times. The chain joins TRBV11-2 to TRBJ2-1; D is perhaps TRBD2 (6 bases). CDR1 SGHAT and CDR2 FQNNGV come from the germline V gene. The length of the CDR3 is 16 residues. V gave up 0 bases and J gave up 3 bases, with 12 bases separating them. This CDR3 reads CASSLDLREVYNEQFF. DNA for the CDR3: TGTGCCAGCAGCTTAGATCTGAGGGAGGTCTACAATGAGCAGTTCTTC. The full variable domain, completed using reference TRBV11-2 and TRBJ2-1, is EAGVAQSPRYKIIEKRQSVAFWCNPISGHATLYWYQQILGQGPKLLIQFQNNGVVDDSQLPKDRFSAERLKGVDSTLKIQPAKLEDSAVYLCASSLDLREVYNEQFFGPGTRLTVL.